Presented here are 27 T cell receptor beta chains from one specimen sequenced in a study of CD8 T cells in Susac syndrome. Random hexamers served to reverse transcribe roughly 0.45 to 1 ug RNA. In TCRdb, the immunoSEQ multiplex PCR reads were re-called with MiXCR into one record per CDR3 protein. The sample has about 150,000 distinct CDR3 sequences, roughly 94% seen once. The specimen was CD4+ T cells from PBMCs. Source of these receptors: a human donor in good health.

The rearrangement joins TRBV25-1 to TRBJ2-5; D unclear. The CDR3 is made up of 13 amino acids. Trimming pared 4 bases from V and 5 bases from J, leaving 11 bases between. The germline V gene has CDR1 MGHDK and CDR2 SYGVNS. CDR3 nucleotide sequence: TGTGCCAGCAGTGTGGGTGGTGTTGAGACCCAGTACTTC. Its translation: CASSVGGVETQYF.

The count of this clonotype is one. The rearrangement uses TRBV20-1 and TRBJ1-2; D might be TRBD1 (6 bases). Germline-derived CDR1 and CDR2 are DFQATT and SNEGSKA (reference sequence). CDR3 length: 14 residues. V lost 6 bases and J lost 3, with 17 bases in between. CDR3 sequence: CSAPYREKDYGYTF. The CDR3 DNA reads TGCAGTGCCCCTTACAGGGAAAAGGACTATGGCTACACCTTC.

The chain joins TRBV20-1 to TRBJ2-1, with 11 positions matching TRBD2. The length of the CDR3 is 18 residues. V gave up 5 bases and J gave up 4 bases; unmatched junction bases: 16. CDR1 and CDR2 from the germline V gene are DFQATT and SNEGSKA (reference sequence). The CDR3 region has the DNA TGCAGTGCTTTTCACGGCCTTTCAGGGACTAGCGGTTACAATGAGCAGTTCTTC. Residues: CSAFHGLSGTSGYNEQFF.

This clonotype was detected only once. This chain joins TRBV12-3 or TRBV12-4 and TRBJ1-1; D gene unclear. The CDR3 is 14 amino acids. The V end lost 7 bases, the J end lost 4 bases, and 16 bases lay between the germline ends. This CDR3 reads CASTLSTWSTEAFF. The CDR3 DNA reads TGTGCCAGCACCCTCTCAACTTGGAGCACTGAAGCTTTCTTT.

This chain joins TRBV6-4 and TRBJ1-1; 9 bases fit TRBD1. Germline V gene lookup returns CDR1 MRHNA and CDR2 SNTAGT. The CDR3 extends over 14 amino acids. Trimming cost V 5 bases and J 5 bases; bases outside gene matches: 6. In DNA form, the CDR3 reads TGTGCCAGCAGTCTTACAGGGGGCGCGACTGAAGCTTTCTTT. As protein: CASSLTGGATEAFF.

The V gene is TRBV5-1, the J gene TRBJ2-7; D gene unclear. CDR1 is SGHRS and CDR2 is YFSETQ in the germline V gene. With 5 bases removed from V and 1 base from J, the gap between germline ends came to 16 bases. This CDR3 is 15 amino acids long. CDR3 region: CASRRESVGSYEQYF. DNA for the CDR3: TGCGCCAGCAGGAGAGAATCGGTGGGGTCCTACGAGCAGTACTTC.

The chain joins TRBV3-1 to TRBJ2-2, with D unresolved. CDR3 length: 18 residues. Germline lookup yields CDR1 LGHDT and CDR2 YNNKEL (reference sequence). V lost 3 bases and J 2 bases, leaving 19 bases between the germline ends. CDR3 residues: CASSHRPRPTLNTGELFF. CDR3 sequence (DNA): TGTGCCAGCAGCCACAGACCTCGACCGACATTAAACACCGGGGAGCTGTTTTTT.

V gene TRBV2 combines with J gene TRBJ2-1, with a weak D call TRBD2 (6 bases). CDR1 SNHLY and CDR2 FYNNEI come from the germline V gene. Trimming took 6 bases from V and 5 from J, leaving 17 bases between them. The CDR3 covers 15 residues. As DNA, the CDR3 is TGTGCCAGCAGGGGGAGTAGCGGAGATCACAATGAGCAGTTCTTC. This codes for CASRGSSGDHNEQFF.

V and J are TRBV5-1 and TRBJ2-5; no clear D gene. Germline V lookup: CDR1 SGHRS, CDR2 YFSETQ. Between the trimmed V and J ends, which lost 2 bases and 2 bases, there was a span of 7 bases. This CDR3 is 13 amino acids long. CDR3 protein: CASSFTVQETQYF. The CDR3 DNA sequence: TGCGCCAGCAGCTTTACAGTACAAGAGACCCAGTACTTC.

The chain combines TRBV28 with TRBJ2-7; 12 nucleotides agree with TRBD2. V lost 6 bases and J lost 2; bases outside the gene matches: 5. Germline CDR1 and CDR2: MDHEN and SYDVKM. This CDR3 contains 15 residues. CDR3 protein: CASREGLAGTYEQYF. CDR3 nucleotide sequence: TGTGCCAGCAGGGAAGGACTAGCGGGAACCTACGAGCAGTACTTC.

This chain connects TRBV9 to TRBJ1-3, with D possibly TRBD1 on 6 matching bases. There are 15 residues in the CDR3. CDR1 and CDR2 (germline): SGDLS, YYNGEE. V lost 3 bases and J lost 4, with 14 bases in between. CDR3 bases: TGTGCCAGCAGCGACCGAGGGGGACTCGGAAACACCATATATTTT. Its translation: CASSDRGGLGNTIYF.

V is TRBV6-5 and J is TRBJ2-6, with unresolved D. Germline CDR1 is MNHEY and CDR2 is SVGAGI. There are 15 residues in the CDR3. Trimming took off 0 bases at V and 0 bases at J, with 3 bases between the two ends. The chain's CDR3 is CASSYSVSGANVLTF. DNA of the CDR3: TGTGCCAGCAGTTACTCAGTCTCTGGGGCCAACGTCCTGACTTTC.

The rearrangement joins TRBV27 to TRBJ2-7; D is ambiguous. Trimming took off 0 bases at V and 2 bases at J, with 11 bases between the two ends. The CDR3 extends over 15 amino acids. Germline CDR1 reads MNHEY; CDR2 reads SMNVEV (reference sequence). The CDR3 region is CASSLSLAIPYEQYF. For the CDR3, the DNA is TGTGCCAGCAGTTTATCGTTGGCGATTCCCTACGAGCAGTACTTC.

This chain connects TRBV11-2 to TRBJ2-7, with D perhaps TRBD1 (6 bases). The CDR3 has 17 amino acids. Germline V gene data show CDR1 as SGHAT and CDR2 as FQNNGV. V lost 5 bases to trimming and J lost 5 bases, with 25 bases between them. CDR3 sequence reads: CASSRFGSGERVNEQYF. As DNA, the CDR3 is TGTGCCAGCAGCCGTTTTGGATCAGGGGAAAGAGTAAACGAGCAGTACTTC.

V is TRBV3-1 and J is TRBJ2-5, with a weak D call TRBD2 (5 bases). The CDR3 sequence is 14 residues long. The V gene's germline CDR1 is LGHDT and CDR2 YNNKEL (reference sequence). Between the trimmed V and J ends, which lost 0 bases and 7 bases, there was a span of 12 bases. The CDR3 DNA reads as TGTGCCAGCAGCCAAGACGTAGCGTCACCGACCCAGTACTTC. Its translation: CASSQDVASPTQYF.

The chain carries TRBV27 and TRBJ2-7; TRBD2 is a possible D gene (5 bases). Germline V lookup: CDR1 MNHEY, CDR2 SMNVEV (reference sequence). Deletions cut 9 bases from V and 3 bases from J, with 18 bases between. This CDR3 has 14 amino acids. The CDR3 is CASRPTASSYEQYF. As DNA, the CDR3 is TGTGCCAGTCGACCTACGGCTAGCAGCTACGAGCAGTACTTC.

The V call is TRBV10-1, the J call TRBJ2-7; D remains ambiguous. Germline loops: CDR1 WNHNN, CDR2 SYGVQD (reference sequence). CDR3 length: 13 residues. Trimming took off 3 bases at V and 4 bases at J, with 10 bases between the two ends. As DNA, the CDR3 is TGCGCCAGCAGTGACCCCGGCCGGTACGAGCAGTACTTC. It encodes CASSDPGRYEQYF.

The V and J genes are TRBV6-5 and TRBJ1-5; 11 bases map to TRBD1. V lost 4 bases to trimming and J lost 4 bases; unmatched junction nucleotides: 9. The CDR3 is made up of 17 amino acids. Germline CDR1 is MNHEY and CDR2 is SVGAGI. CDR3 loop: CASSSPVGQGANQPQHF. The CDR3 DNA follows: TGTGCCAGCAGTTCCCCAGTTGGACAGGGGGCAAATCAGCCCCAGCATTTT.

This rearrangement joins TRBV10-3 to TRBJ1-2, with 8 nucleotides matching TRBD1. The CDR3 contains 13 residues. The V gene end was trimmed by 4 bases and the J gene end by 2 bases; junction bases not matched to a gene: 0. The germline CDR1 and CDR2 sequences are ENHRY and SYGVKD. The chain's CDR3 is CAISAGGNYGYTF. The CDR3, as DNA: TGTGCCATCAGTGCAGGGGGCAACTATGGCTACACCTTC.

The genes are TRBV7-8 and TRBJ2-7; the D gene is possibly TRBD1 (6 bases). The length of the CDR3 is 15 residues. Germline loops: CDR1 SGHVS, CDR2 FQNEAQ. V gave up 5 bases and J gave up 1 base, with 15 bases separating them. CDR3 sequence reads: CASSQLGDKSYEQYF. CDR3 coding DNA: TGTGCCAGCAGCCAACTGGGGGACAAATCCTACGAGCAGTACTTC.

V and J are TRBV18 and TRBJ1-5, with D maybe TRBD1 (5 bases). Germline CDR1 reads KGHSH; CDR2 reads LQKENI. This CDR3 is built from 15 residues. Trimming stripped 3 bases from V and 4 bases from J, with 13 bases between. The CDR3 is CASSPTRGDNQPQHF. The CDR3 DNA is TGTGCCAGCTCACCCACTCGAGGGGATAATCAGCCCCAGCATTTT.

This chain connects TRBV10-2 to TRBJ1-1; D gene ambiguous. Germline V gene data show CDR1 as WSHSY and CDR2 as SAAADI. This CDR3 is built from 14 residues. V gave up 3 bases and J gave up 0 bases, with 8 bases separating them. This CDR3 is CASSDRAMNTEAFF. The CDR3 bases are TGCGCCAGCAGTGATAGAGCCATGAACACTGAAGCTTTCTTT.

V usage is TRBV20-1 and J usage is TRBJ2-7; 11 bases fit TRBD2. The length of the CDR3 is 14 residues. V lost 6 bases to trimming and J lost 9 bases; unmatched junction nucleotides: 13. In germline, CDR1 is DFQATT, CDR2 SNEGSKA (reference sequence). The CDR3 sequence: CSAPTSGTSYRQYF. The DNA for the CDR3 is TGCAGTGCGCCGACTAGCGGGACGTCGTATAGGCAGTACTTC.

CDR3 region: CSARRAGGRDQPQHF. CDR3 sequence (DNA): TGCAGTGCTAGGAGGGCAGGGGGACGAGATCAGCCCCAGCATTTT. This chain links TRBV20-1 with TRBJ1-5; 7 positions match TRBD1. The ends lost 3 bases at V and 5 bases at J; junction bases unmatched: 10. The germline gives CDR1 DFQATT, CDR2 SNEGSKA (reference sequence). This CDR3 contains 15 residues.

The chain carries TRBV20-1 and TRBJ2-7; 9 bases map to TRBD2. V dropped 3 bases and J dropped 0; count of bases not matched to a gene: 12. The CDR3 loop spans 17 amino acids. Germline CDR1 is DFQATT and CDR2 is SNEGSKA (reference sequence). CDR3 in amino acids: CSASPGGSGSGSYEQYF. CDR3 nucleotide sequence: TGCAGTGCTAGTCCGGGGGGTAGCGGGAGTGGCTCCTACGAGCAGTACTTC.

A word on this clonotype: The missing conserved phenylalanine or tryptophan at the end of this CDR3 makes a read error likely. The DNA is omitted, as the CDR3 cannot be located on it reliably, and the CDR3 follows TCRdb's listing. CDR3 protein: CASSYLRTERNSRSSS. The V call is TRBV6-5, the J call TRBJ2-1; the tabulated D call, TRBD1, remains unverified against the DNA. Germline V lookup: CDR1 MNHEY, CDR2 SVGAGI. The CDR3 adds up to 16 amino acids, both ends counted.

The V gene is TRBV9, the J gene TRBJ2-2; D unclear. Germline CDR1 is SGDLS and CDR2 is YYNGEE. Deletions cut 3 bases from V and 3 bases from J, with 3 bases between. This CDR3 has 12 residues. CDR3: CASSAYTGELFF. CDR3 bases: TGTGCCAGCAGCGCTTACACCGGGGAGCTGTTTTTT.